This T cell receptor (beta chain) comes out of a study of blood T cell repertoires in COVID-19. Study at large: PBMCs, B-cell-depleted T cells, or T cells were the source of the cDNA or gDNA that made up the material.

Repertoires were generated with immunoSEQ multiplex PCR, while TCRdb's copy carries only in-frame clones and drops some. The table lists 200,000 to 250,000 clones, about 89% of them singletons, with about 1.6% in the top ten. V dropped 3 bases and J dropped 9; count of bases not matched to a gene: 8. There are 16 residues in the CDR3. Germline lookup yields CDR1 LGHDT and CDR2 YNNKEL (reference sequence). This receptor was taken from a woman aged 55-69 years who had recovered from COVID-19. Sample: peripheral blood. V and J are TRBV3-1 (or the pseudogene TRBV3-2) and TRBJ1-6, with 10 bases that match TRBD1. CDR3 in amino acids: CASSHQGQGVGSPLHF. CDR3 DNA sequence: TGTGCCAGCAGCCATCAAGGACAGGGGGTCGGTTCACCCCTCCACTTT.